This TCR beta chain was identified during a study of T cell responses to AZD1222 COVID-19 vaccine. Remarks on this clone: Antigen: not known.

Assay: immunoSEQ multiplex PCR; the TCRdb copy retains only in-frame clones and omits some. In the table there are 150,000 or so clones, around 90% of which are singletons. General study results and limits: Spike-specific TCR breadth and depth went up after people got two AZD1222 doses. The study found vaccine-associated CD4 TCRs spanning spike, dominant at 160-218 and 743-854. A reported finding is that nearly half of spike-specific TCRs target unmutated variant regions.

CDR1 is MNHNS, CDR2 SASEGT, per germline. The CDR3 spans 12 residues. V was shortened by 0 bases and J by 7 bases, with 5 bases between the two germline ends. Sample: peripheral blood, taken on day 0 of AZD1222 vaccination. This clonotype was sampled from an adult in good health. The chain couples TRBV6-1 to TRBJ2-3; D not resolved. The DNA of the CDR3 is TGTGCCAGCAGTGAAGCGCTTTATACGCAGTATTTT. This translates into CASSEALYTQYF.